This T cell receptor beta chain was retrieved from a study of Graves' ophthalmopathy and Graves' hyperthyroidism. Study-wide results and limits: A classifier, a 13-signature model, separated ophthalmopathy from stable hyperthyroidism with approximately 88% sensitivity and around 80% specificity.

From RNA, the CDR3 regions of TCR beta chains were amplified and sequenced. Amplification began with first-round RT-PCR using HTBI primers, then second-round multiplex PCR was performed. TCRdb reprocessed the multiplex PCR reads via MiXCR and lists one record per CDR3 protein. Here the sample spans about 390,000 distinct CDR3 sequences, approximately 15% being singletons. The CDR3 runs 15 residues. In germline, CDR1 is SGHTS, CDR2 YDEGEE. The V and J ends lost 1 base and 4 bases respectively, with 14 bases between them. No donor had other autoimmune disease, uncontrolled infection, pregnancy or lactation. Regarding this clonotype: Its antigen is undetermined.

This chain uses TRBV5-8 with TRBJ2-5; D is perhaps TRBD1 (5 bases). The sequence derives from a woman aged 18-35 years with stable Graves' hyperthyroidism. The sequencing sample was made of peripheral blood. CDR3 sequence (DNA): TGTGCCAGCAGCTTGAAGGGGCTGGTAATAGAGACCCAGTACTTC. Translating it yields CASSLKGLVIETQYF.